Following are 32 T cell receptor beta chains from one sample sequenced in a study of spatial heterogeneity in lung cancer. Described time point: sample taken at primary tumor resection. One entry per CDR3 protein results from TCRdb running MiXCR on the 5' RACE reads. The table includes about 40,000 distinct CDR3 sequences, roughly 5.4% detected once. The sample in question was PBMCs, obtained at surgery. The origin of the receptors is a female donor with early-stage non-small cell lung cancer.

This clonotype was counted ten times or more. V and J are TRBV10-2 and TRBJ2-3, with 7 positions matching TRBD1. V was pared by 3 bases and J by 5 bases, with 8 bases of the junction left unmatched. This CDR3 region has 15 residues. The germline V gene encodes CDR1 WSHSY and CDR2 SAAADI. CDR3 DNA: TGCGCCAGCAGTGATCCCCCGACAGGGAAAGATACGCAGTATTTT. This codes for CASSDPPTGKDTQYF.

This clonotype appeared many times. Here the CDR3 reads CASSLDRSQGGYTF. Written as DNA, the CDR3 is TGTGCCAGCAGCTTAGATCGTTCCCAGGGCGGCTACACCTTC. The chain has TRBV11-2 and TRBJ1-2, with D perhaps matching TRBD1 (5 bases). The CDR3 length is 14 residues. In germline, CDR1 is SGHAT, CDR2 FQNNGV. Trimming stripped 0 bases from V and 8 bases from J, with 13 bases between.

This clonotype came up a few times. The CDR3 reads CASSLDPGTDTQYF. The CDR3 DNA follows: TGTGCCAGCAGCTTAGATCCGGGCACAGATACGCAGTATTTT. V and J are TRBV7-2 and TRBJ2-3; no reliable D call. Germline CDR1 reads SGHTA; CDR2 reads FQGNSA. The germline V and J ends were trimmed by 1 base and 1 base, with 6 bases remaining between them. The CDR3 length is 14 residues.

This clonotype appeared a few times. The V call is TRBV9, the J call TRBJ2-4; 13 bases match TRBD2. V lost 4 bases and J lost 0; bases outside the gene matches: 13. The CDR3 is 20 amino acids. CDR1 is SGDLS and CDR2 is YYNGEE in the germline V gene. CDR3 protein: CASSSPRLAGGGEAKNIQYF. The CDR3 DNA reads as TGTGCCAGCAGCTCCCCCCGACTAGCGGGGGGAGGAGAAGCCAAAAACATTCAGTACTTC.

This clonotype was seen repeatedly, ten times or more. The V and J genes are TRBV28 and TRBJ2-2; TRBD2 aligns across 13 bases. Germline CDR1 MDHEN, CDR2 SYDVKM. Unmatched junction bases numbered 5, after V lost 4 bases and J lost 3 bases. This CDR3 is built from 17 residues. Here the CDR3 DNA reads TGTGCCAGCAGTTCCAGGACTAGCGGGGGACACACCGGGGAGCTGTTTTTT. It codes for CASSSRTSGGHTGELFF.

At least ten counts were recorded for this clonotype. The V call is TRBV6-5, the J call TRBJ2-3, with a possible D match to TRBD1 (6 bases). V was pared by 2 bases and J by 5 bases, with 17 bases between. The CDR3 is made up of 16 amino acids. Germline lookup yields CDR1 MNHEY and CDR2 SVGAGI. As DNA, the CDR3 is TGTGCCAGCAGTTACACGGCTGGGGGCGGTGGAGATACGCAGTATTTT. Protein: CASSYTAGGGGDTQYF.

By frequency in the sample, this clonotype is medium-sized. The V call is TRBV2, the J call TRBJ1-4; D is undetermined. The V and J ends lost 7 bases and 10 bases respectively, with 37 bases between them. Per germline, CDR1 SNHLY and CDR2 FYNNEI. The CDR3 spans 20 residues. DNA for the CDR3: TGTGCCAGCATCCCCTTACCCGCTGCGCGGAGGGCTGGATTCATCGGAAAACTGTTTTTT. Its protein is CASIPLPAARRAGFIGKLFF.

This clonotype was counted many times. The chain has TRBV20-1 and TRBJ2-3; D is perhaps TRBD1 or TRBD2 (5 bases each). CDR1 is DFQATT, CDR2 SNEGSKA, per germline (reference sequence). CDR3 size: 13 residues. With 2 bases removed from V and 2 bases from J, the gap between germline ends came to 8 bases. This CDR3 reads CSARPGPTDTQYF. CDR3 DNA: TGCAGTGCTAGACCGGGGCCCACAGATACGCAGTATTTT.

This clonotype is medium-sized. The CDR3 is CASSLAGKETQYF. The CDR3, as DNA: TGCGCCAGCAGCTTGGCCGGAAAAGAGACCCAGTACTTC. The V call is TRBV5-1, the J call TRBJ2-5; no definite D call. V dropped 0 bases and J dropped 3 bases, with 6 bases sitting between them. Germline-derived CDR1 and CDR2 are SGHRS and YFSETQ. CDR3 size: 13 residues. Looking up the rest from reference TRBV5-1 and TRBJ2-5 gives the full variable domain: KAGVTQTPRYLIKTRGQQVTLSCSPISGHRSVSWYQQTPGQGLQFLFEYFSETQRNKGNFPGRFSGRQFSNSRSEMNVSTLELGDSALYLCASSLAGKETQYFGPGTRLLVL.

This clonotype appeared many times. J is TRBJ2-7 and V is TRBV5-6; weak D call: TRBD1 (6 bases). This CDR3 contains 15 residues. Looked up from germline, CDR1 is SGHDT and CDR2 is YYEEEE. Trimming stripped 2 bases from V and 0 bases from J, with 12 bases between. The CDR3 sequence is CASSFGRGSSYEQYF. The CDR3 DNA is TGTGCCAGCAGCTTCGGAAGGGGGAGCTCCTACGAGCAGTACTTC.

Many counts were recorded for this clonotype. The rearrangement uses TRBV7-8 and TRBJ1-2; D may be TRBD1 (5 bases). The CDR3 is 16 residues long. CDR1 SGHVS and CDR2 FQNEAQ come from the germline V gene. With 5 bases removed from V and 0 bases from J, the gap between germline ends came to 16 bases. CDR3 DNA sequence: TGTGCCAGCAGCCCCAGTGAGGGGCGGGCTAACTATGGCTACACCTTC. Protein product: CASSPSEGRANYGYTF.

The chain couples TRBV2 to TRBJ1-1; no definite D call. In germline, CDR1 is SNHLY, CDR2 FYNNEI. Trimming stripped 3 bases from V and 1 base from J, with 9 bases between. The CDR3 sequence is 14 residues long. CDR3 DNA sequence: TGTGCCAGCAGTGAGGGTAGGCAGAACACTGAAGCTTTCTTT. Translation: CASSEGRQNTEAFF.

This clonotype was seen repeatedly, ten times or more. The J gene is TRBJ2-1, the V gene TRBV20-1; D is unresolved. CDR3 length equals 13 residues. The V and J ends lost 0 bases and 12 bases respectively, with 15 bases between them. Per germline, CDR1 DFQATT and CDR2 SNEGSKA (reference sequence). CDR3 sequence (DNA): TGCAGTGCTAGAGATAGGTACTCTCTAAGGCAGTTCTTC. Its translation: CSARDRYSLRQFF.

Sample share makes this clonotype medium-sized (0.01 to 0.1%). The V call is TRBV9, the J call TRBJ1-1; possible D gene TRBD1, 6 bases. V lost 0 bases and J lost 0, with 12 bases in between. The CDR3 has 16 residues. Germline V gives CDR1 SGDLS, CDR2 YYNGEE. The DNA of the CDR3 is TGTGCCAGCAGCGTAGCTGGGGGCGGAATGAACACTGAAGCTTTCTTT. Its translation is CASSVAGGGMNTEAFF. The full variable domain, in which reference TRBV9 and TRBJ1-1 provide the parts outside the CDR3, is DSGVTQTPKHLITATGQRVTLRCSPRSGDLSVYWYQQSLDQGLQFLIQYYNGEERAKGNILERFSAQQFPDLHSELNLSSLELGDSALYFCASSVAGGGMNTEAFFGQGTRLTVV.

This clonotype has only a few counts. CDR3: CASSLSGIEGYTF. The CDR3 nucleotides read TGTGCCAGCAGCTTATCAGGGATAGAAGGCTACACCTTC. The chain uses TRBV7-3 and TRBJ1-2, with a possible D match to TRBD1 (5 bases). V gave up 2 bases and J gave up 8 bases, with 12 bases separating them. The CDR3 is 13 amino acids. Germline-derived CDR1 and CDR2 are SGHTA and FQGTGA.

A few counts support this clonotype. The chain couples TRBV7-9 to TRBJ2-3; D may be TRBD2 (5 bases). V gave up 3 bases and J gave up 2 bases, with 18 bases separating them. CDR3 length: 17 residues. In germline, CDR1 is SEHNR, CDR2 FQNEAQ (reference sequence). DNA of the CDR3: TGTGCCAGCAGCTTCCCCGGGGAAGGAAAAGACACAGATACGCAGTATTTT. Protein product: CASSFPGEGKDTDTQYF.

A few counts support this clonotype. This chain connects TRBV7-9 to TRBJ2-3; D call uncertain. The CDR3 loop spans 13 amino acids. V lost 3 bases and J lost 2, with 6 bases in between. Germline loops: CDR1 SEHNR, CDR2 FQNEAQ (reference sequence). The CDR3 nucleotides are TGTGCCAGCAGCTTTGAGAACACAGATACGCAGTATTTT. It encodes CASSFENTDTQYF. The full variable domain, rest sourced from reference TRBV7-9 and TRBJ2-3, is DTGVSQNPRHKITKRGQNVTFRCDPISEHNRLYWYRQTLGQGPEFLTYFQNEAQLEKSRLLSDRFSAERPKGSFSTLEIQRTEQGDSAMYLCASSFENTDTQYFGPGTRLTVL.

This clonotype was seen only a few times. V and J are TRBV6-5 and TRBJ2-3; D might be TRBD2 (6 bases). This CDR3 region has 14 residues. Germline CDR1 reads MNHEY; CDR2 reads SVGAGI. V shed 8 bases and J shed 4 bases, with 16 bases lying between them. The DNA of the CDR3 is TGTGCCAGCGAGGAGGTCGGGGGAGCAGATACGCAGTATTTT. Amino acids: CASEEVGGADTQYF.

This clonotype was recorded at least ten times. The V gene is TRBV7-2, the J gene TRBJ2-7; D not certain. The V and J ends lost 1 base and 0 bases respectively, with 7 bases between them. CDR1 is SGHTA and CDR2 is FQGNSA in the germline V gene. The CDR3 loop spans 14 amino acids. CDR3 protein: CASSLDPSSYEQYF. In DNA, the CDR3 is TGTGCCAGCAGCTTAGATCCATCCTCCTACGAGCAGTACTTC. The full variable domain, with the rest looked up from reference TRBV7-2 and TRBJ2-7, is GAGVSQSPSNKVTEKGKDVELRCDPISGHTALYWYRQSLGQGLEFLIYFQGNSAPDKSGLPSDRFSAERTGGSVSTLTIQRTQQEDSAVYLCASSLDPSSYEQYFGPGTRLTVT.

The V call is TRBV20-1, the J call TRBJ1-6, with D unclear. This CDR3 has 15 amino acids. Germline CDR1 and CDR2: DFQATT and SNEGSKA (reference sequence). Trimming pared 0 bases from V and 7 bases from J, leaving 13 bases between. The CDR3 DNA is TGCAGTGCTAGAGAGGGCAGTCTACCAAATTCACCCCTCCACTTT. It specifies CSAREGSLPNSPLHF.

This clonotype was counted at least ten times. The chain joins TRBV6-1 to TRBJ1-1; D gene unclear. The V end lost 3 bases, the J end lost 1 base, and 9 bases lay between the germline ends. The germline V gene encodes CDR1 MNHNS and CDR2 SASEGT. This CDR3 spans 14 amino acids. The CDR3 DNA sequence: TGTGCCAGCAGTGATGTTGAGGGGAACACTGAAGCTTTCTTT. Residues: CASSDVEGNTEAFF.

This clonotype was picked up many times. The chain carries TRBV11-2 and TRBJ2-3, with a possible D match to TRBD1 (6 bases). This CDR3 region has 17 residues. V was cut by 6 bases and J by 3 bases, with 22 bases left in between. Germline CDR1 is SGHAT and CDR2 is FQNNGV. The CDR3 bases are TGTGCCAGCAGGTCGATATGGGGGCGAACAATGACAGATACGCAGTATTTT. It yields the protein CASRSIWGRTMTDTQYF.

Many counts were recorded for this clonotype. The genes are TRBV20-1 and TRBJ2-3; 8 bases map to TRBD2. Germline CDR1 reads DFQATT; CDR2 reads SNEGSKA (reference sequence). V trimming: 5 bases; J trimming: 5 bases; junction bases outside the gene matches: 9. This CDR3 comprises 14 residues. CDR3 loop: CSAQERGSLDTQYF. As DNA, the CDR3 is TGCAGTGCTCAGGAGCGGGGGAGCTTAGATACGCAGTATTTT.

This clonotype came up once. A much larger clone sits a single nucleotide away, making a read error possible. The J gene is TRBJ1-1, the V gene TRBV5-1; D is unresolved. CDR1 and CDR2 (germline): SGHRS, YFSETQ. The CDR3 totals 14 residues. CDR3 bases: TGCGCCAGCAGCAAAGAACCCATGAACACTGAAGTTTTCTTT. Amino acid sequence: CASSKEPMNTEVFF. Drawing the rest from reference TRBV5-1 and TRBJ1-1, the complete variable domain is KAGVTQTPRYLIKTRGQQVTLSCSPISGHRSVSWYQQTPGQGLQFLFEYFSETQRNKGNFPGRFSGRQFSNSRSEMNVSTLELGDSALYLCASSKEPMNTEVFFGQGTRLTVV.

This clonotype was counted between two and nine times. The chain recombines TRBV6-2 or TRBV6-3 with TRBJ2-3, with TRBD1 as a possible D gene (5 bases). The CDR3 loop spans 15 amino acids. Per the germline V gene, CDR1 is MNHEY and CDR2 is SVGEGT. V was shortened by 6 bases and J by 3 bases, with 16 bases between the two germline ends. In DNA, the CDR3 is TGTGCCAGCAGCCACAATGGGGCCGTAACAGATACGCAGTATTTT. It translates to CASSHNGAVTDTQYF.

This clonotype was found many times. The rearrangement joins TRBV6-2 or TRBV6-3 to TRBJ1-2; TRBD1 might be the D (5 bases). CDR1 is MNHEY, CDR2 SVGEGT, per germline. Deletions cut 2 bases from V and 4 bases from J, with 11 bases between. The CDR3 spans 14 residues. The DNA of the CDR3 is TGTGCCAGCAGTTACCAGGGTAGGAGCTATGGCTACACCTTC. It specifies CASSYQGRSYGYTF.

This clonotype occurred many times. The genes are TRBV5-6 and TRBJ2-3; D may be TRBD2 (5 bases). Germline V gene data show CDR1 as SGHDT and CDR2 as YYEEEE. This CDR3 has 13 residues. Trimming cost V 2 bases and J 6 bases, with 10 bases left between them. The CDR3 sequence is CASSFRLPDTQYF. CDR3 nucleotides: TGTGCCAGCAGCTTTCGACTACCCGATACGCAGTATTTT.

Remarks on this clonotype: No conserved phenylalanine or tryptophan is present at the end of the CDR3, so a read error is the likely explanation. The DNA is omitted, as the CDR3 cannot be located on it reliably, and the CDR3 follows TCRdb's listing. The V gene is TRBV20-1, the J gene TRBJ1-2; the D call of TRBD1 is as the table states it, not checked on the DNA. Germline loops: CDR1 DFQATT, CDR2 SNEGSKA (reference sequence). The CDR3 adds up to 8 amino acids, both ends counted. The chain's CDR3 is CSAGQGSL.

In this sample, this clonotype turned up many times. The chain uses TRBV28 and TRBJ2-1; D not resolved. This CDR3 contains 13 residues. CDR1 is MDHEN and CDR2 is SYDVKM in the germline V gene. V was clipped by 6 bases and J by 2 bases, with 8 bases between them. The CDR3 DNA reads as TGTGCCAGCAGCTCTGGCGCCTACAATGAGCAGTTCTTC. Amino acid sequence: CASSSGAYNEQFF.

This clonotype was counted many times. This sequence joins TRBV10-3 and TRBJ2-7; D is possibly TRBD1 (5 bases). There are 12 residues in the CDR3. Trimming pared 3 bases from V and 4 bases from J, leaving 7 bases between. Germline V lookup: CDR1 ENHRY, CDR2 SYGVKD. The CDR3 loop reads CAISEGDYEQYF. The CDR3, as DNA: TGTGCCATCAGTGAAGGGGATTACGAGCAGTACTTC.

There are many counts of this clonotype. The V and J genes are TRBV20-1 and TRBJ1-1; no reliable D call. Between the trimmed V and J ends, which lost 0 bases and 3 bases, there was a span of 2 bases. Germline V gene sequence: CDR1 DFQATT, CDR2 SNEGSKA (reference sequence). The CDR3 loop spans 11 amino acids. CDR3: CSARDYTEAFF. CDR3 coding DNA: TGCAGTGCTAGAGATTACACTGAAGCTTTCTTT.

In its sample, this clonotype was seen many times. The chain combines TRBV18 with TRBJ2-7, with D perhaps TRBD1 (5 bases). Germline loops: CDR1 KGHSH, CDR2 LQKENI. V lost 2 bases, J lost 6 bases, and 11 bases lay in between. The CDR3 sequence is 13 residues long. The CDR3 loop is CASSPTRVGEQYF. The CDR3 DNA reads TGTGCCAGCTCACCAACCAGGGTAGGCGAGCAGTACTTC.